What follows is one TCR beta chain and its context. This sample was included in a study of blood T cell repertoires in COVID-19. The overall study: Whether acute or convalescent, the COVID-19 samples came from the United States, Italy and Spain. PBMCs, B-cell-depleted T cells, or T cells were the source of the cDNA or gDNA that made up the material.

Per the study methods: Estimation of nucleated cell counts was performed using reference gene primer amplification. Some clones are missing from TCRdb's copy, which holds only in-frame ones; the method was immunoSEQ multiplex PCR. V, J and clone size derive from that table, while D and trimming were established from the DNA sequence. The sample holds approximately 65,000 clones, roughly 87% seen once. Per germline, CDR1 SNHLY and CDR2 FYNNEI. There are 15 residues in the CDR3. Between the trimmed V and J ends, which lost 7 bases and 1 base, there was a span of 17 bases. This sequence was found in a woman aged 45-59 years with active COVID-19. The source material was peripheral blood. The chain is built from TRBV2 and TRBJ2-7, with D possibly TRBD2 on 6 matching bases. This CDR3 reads CASTRRRDGSYEQYF. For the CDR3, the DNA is TGTGCCAGCACCCGGAGGAGGGACGGGTCCTACGAGCAGTACTTC. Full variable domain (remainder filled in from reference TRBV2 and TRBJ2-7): EPEVTQTPSHQVTQMGQEVILRCVPISNHLYFYWYRQILGQKVEFLVSFYNNEISEKSEIFDDQFSVERPDGSNFTLKIRSTKLEDSAMYFCASTRRRDGSYEQYFGPGTRLTVT.